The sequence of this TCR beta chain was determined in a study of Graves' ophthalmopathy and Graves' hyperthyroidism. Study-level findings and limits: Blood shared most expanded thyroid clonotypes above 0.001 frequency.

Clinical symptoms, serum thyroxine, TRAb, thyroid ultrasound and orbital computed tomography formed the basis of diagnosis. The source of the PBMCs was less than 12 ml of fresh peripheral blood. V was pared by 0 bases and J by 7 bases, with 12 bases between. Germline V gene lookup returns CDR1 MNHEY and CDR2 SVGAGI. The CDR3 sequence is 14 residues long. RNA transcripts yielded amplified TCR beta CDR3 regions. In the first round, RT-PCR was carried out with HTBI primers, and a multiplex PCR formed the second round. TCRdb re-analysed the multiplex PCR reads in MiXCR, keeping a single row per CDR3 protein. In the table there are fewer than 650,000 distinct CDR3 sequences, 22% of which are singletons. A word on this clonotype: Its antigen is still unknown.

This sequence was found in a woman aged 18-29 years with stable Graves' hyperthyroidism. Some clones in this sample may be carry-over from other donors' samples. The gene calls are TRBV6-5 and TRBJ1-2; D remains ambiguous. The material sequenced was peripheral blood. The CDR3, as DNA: TGTGCCAGCAGTTACTCGATGGATACCACTGGCTACACCTTC. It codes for CASSYSMDTTGYTF.